This T cell receptor (beta chain) was recovered during a study of cytomegalovirus exposure and HLA in healthy donors. Study in general: Of 398 genotyped donors, 81% clustered with self-reported Caucasian donors.

The germline CDR1 and CDR2 sequences are SGDLS and YYNGEE. Trimming left V 3 bases short and J 2 bases short, with 13 bases between. CDR3 length: 15 residues. Study-wide results and caveats: According to the study, 160 or so TCR beta chains were cytomegalovirus-associated. A later analysis by the authors found several of the most significant clusters apparently linked to common viral pathogens. Later analysis found that TCR beta chains associated with HLA were more clonally expanded than other, equally common chains.

This clone was recorded once. No antigen is known for it. Primers for the PCR totalled 60 Vbeta and 13 Jbeta. Profiling relied on immunoSEQ multiplex PCR, and the TCRdb table lists in-frame clones only, not all of them. The sample lists 170,000 or so clones, around 77% occurring once. Sequenced: PBMCs. The chain is built from TRBV9 and TRBJ2-3; no reliable D call. The origin of this receptor is a woman between 50 and 59 years old in good health and CMV-seropositive. The CDR3 protein is CASSATPSATDTQYF. The CDR3 nucleotides are TGTGCCAGCAGCGCAACTCCTTCCGCCACAGATACGCAGTATTTT.